This entry describes one T cell receptor (beta chain). The CDR3 has 16 amino acids. J lost 0 bases, V lost 2 bases, and 3 bases had no gene match. Germline V gives CDR1 LNHDA, CDR2 SQIVND (reference sequence). The Seattle site enrolled patients during active infection and followed them longitudinally. The data were taken from a study of blood T cell repertoires in COVID-19. Overall study: Samples came from the United States, Italy and Spain, spanning acute and convalescent COVID-19. T cells, B-cell-depleted T cells, or PBMCs supplied cDNA or gDNA.

Original processing methods: Counts of nucleated cells, estimated from reference gene primer amplification, were obtained. Here immunoSEQ multiplex PCR was the method, and the copy in TCRdb shows in-frame clones only, minus some. The DNA was the basis for D and trimming; V, J and clone size are from that table. Of fewer than 300,000 clones in the sample, about 80% were seen once. The clonotype comes from a person aged 65 to 85 with COVID-19, enrolled during active disease. The V and J genes are TRBV19 and TRBJ1-4; TRBD1 matches at 7 bases. The sequenced material came from peripheral blood. As DNA, the CDR3 is TGTGCCAGTAGTATAACCGGGACAGCAACTAATGAAAAACTGTTTTTT. Its protein product is CASSITGTATNEKLFF.